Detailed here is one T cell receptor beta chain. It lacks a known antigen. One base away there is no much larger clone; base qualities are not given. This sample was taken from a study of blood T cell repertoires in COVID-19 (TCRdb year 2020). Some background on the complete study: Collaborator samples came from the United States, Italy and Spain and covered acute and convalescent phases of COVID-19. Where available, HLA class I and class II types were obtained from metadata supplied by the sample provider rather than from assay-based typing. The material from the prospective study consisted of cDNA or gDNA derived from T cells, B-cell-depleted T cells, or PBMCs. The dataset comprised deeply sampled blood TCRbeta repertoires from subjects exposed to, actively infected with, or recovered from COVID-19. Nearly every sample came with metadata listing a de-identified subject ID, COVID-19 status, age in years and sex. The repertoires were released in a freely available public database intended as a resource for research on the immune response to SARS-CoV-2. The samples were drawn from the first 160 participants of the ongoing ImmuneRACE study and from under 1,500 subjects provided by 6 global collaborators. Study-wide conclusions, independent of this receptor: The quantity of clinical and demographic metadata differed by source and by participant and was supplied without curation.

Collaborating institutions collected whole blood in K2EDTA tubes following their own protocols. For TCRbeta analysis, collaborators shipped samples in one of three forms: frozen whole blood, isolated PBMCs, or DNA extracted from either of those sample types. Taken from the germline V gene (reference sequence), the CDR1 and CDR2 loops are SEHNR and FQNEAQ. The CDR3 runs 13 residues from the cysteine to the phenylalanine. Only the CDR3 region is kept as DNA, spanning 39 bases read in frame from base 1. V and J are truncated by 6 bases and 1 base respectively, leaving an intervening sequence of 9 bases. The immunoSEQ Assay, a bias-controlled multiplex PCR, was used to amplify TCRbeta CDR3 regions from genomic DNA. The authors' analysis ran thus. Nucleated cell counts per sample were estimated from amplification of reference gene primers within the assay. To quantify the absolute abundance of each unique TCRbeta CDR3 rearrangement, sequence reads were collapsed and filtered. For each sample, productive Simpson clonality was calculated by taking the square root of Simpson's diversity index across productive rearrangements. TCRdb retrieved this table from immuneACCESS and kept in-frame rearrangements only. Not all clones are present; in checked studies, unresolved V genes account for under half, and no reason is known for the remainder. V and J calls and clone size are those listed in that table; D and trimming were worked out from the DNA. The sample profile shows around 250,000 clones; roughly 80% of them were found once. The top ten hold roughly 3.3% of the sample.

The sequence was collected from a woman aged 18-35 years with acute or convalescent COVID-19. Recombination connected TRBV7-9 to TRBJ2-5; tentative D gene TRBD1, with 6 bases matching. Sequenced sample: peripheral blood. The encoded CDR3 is CASRRDTQETQYF. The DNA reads TGTGCCAGCAGACGGGACACCCAAGAGACCCAGTACTTC.